This T cell receptor beta chain was profiled in a study of OX40 agonist ivuxolimab in advanced cancers. Study-level information: Every 2 weeks, ivuxolimab was infused into the patients intravenously at between 0.01 and 10 mg/kg. Study outcomes and limitations: The mean number of expanded clones was higher in CD8+ T cells than in CD4+. Within 6 weeks, CD4+ and CD8+ blood T cells expanded clonally at 0.1 to 3.0 mg/kg.

Patients who had autoimmune disease history or got systemic immunosuppression were left out. This clone was detected only a few times. Its antigen is currently unknown. TCRdb's table, derived via immunoSEQ multiplex PCR, lists solely in-frame clones and lacks some. The top ten clones hold around 10% of a sample with about 43,000 clones, about 88% of them seen once. The sequencing used CD4+ or CD8+ T cells sorted from blood, collected in a trial of the OX40 agonist ivuxolimab. The receptor was derived from an adult with an advanced solid tumor such as melanoma, head and neck, liver or kidney cancer.

This CDR3 is CASREGNYGYTF. The CDR3 DNA reads as TGTGCCAGTCGTGAGGGTAACTATGGCTACACCTTC. The chain recombines TRBV6-6 with TRBJ1-2; D remains unclear. In germline, CDR1 is MNHNY, CDR2 SVGAGI (reference sequence). The V end lost 9 bases, the J end lost 1 base, and 9 bases lay between the germline ends. This CDR3 has 12 amino acids.